Presented here are 16 T cell receptor beta chains from one specimen sequenced in a study of blood T cells in healthy people across ages. Combining a sample-barcoded 5' primer with a J-beta primer mix, a second PCR ran for roughly 6 to 12 cycles. TCRdb recomputed calls from the 5' RACE reads with MiXCR, one row per CDR3 protein. This sample has 550,000 to 650,000 distinct CDR3 sequences, with roughly a quarter found just once. The data were also submitted as part of a second study, on T cells of mothers and their children.

The sequenced sample was blood. Source of these receptors: a boy aged 2-9 years in good health.

The chain joins TRBV7-8 to TRBJ1-2; D is uncertain. Trimming cost V 4 bases and J 6 bases, with 15 bases left between them. Per the germline V gene, CDR1 is SGHVS and CDR2 is FQNEAQ. This CDR3 is built from 14 residues. The CDR3 bases are TGTGCCAGCAGCTCGAGAGGACCTGGGCATGGCTACACCTTC. Encoded protein: CASSSRGPGHGYTF.

With regard to this clonotype: Germline and junction disagree at one end, which may indicate a read error. The genes are TRBV7-9 and TRBJ1-4, with 9 nucleotides matching TRBD1. Germline V gene sequence: CDR1 SEHNR, CDR2 FQNEAQ (reference sequence). The CDR3 totals 16 residues. CDR3 amino acids: CASSQRWTGEFEKLFF. In DNA form, the CDR3 reads TGTGCCAGCAGCCAACGGTGGACAGGGGAATTTGAAAAGCTGTTTTTT.

This chain uses TRBV5-5 with TRBJ1-1; D unresolved. Trimming took off 1 base at V and 6 bases at J, with 13 bases between the two ends. Per the germline V gene, CDR1 is SGHKS and CDR2 is YYEKEE (reference sequence). The CDR3 runs 14 residues. The DNA of the CDR3 is TGTGCCAGCAGCTTGCAGAAAGGTGGATCTGAAGCTTTCTTT. Translation gives CASSLQKGGSEAFF.

This clonotype was counted only a few times. The chain uses TRBV9 and TRBJ1-1, with TRBD1 as a possible D gene (5 bases). This CDR3 comprises 13 residues. Germline V gives CDR1 SGDLS, CDR2 YYNGEE. The V gene lost 4 bases and the J gene lost 6 bases, with 13 bases spanning the gap. The CDR3 bases are TGTGCCAGCAGCCGTTATCAAGGGGCTGAAGCTTTCTTT. Protein: CASSRYQGAEAFF.

This clonotype has a handful of counts. J is TRBJ2-5 and V is TRBV10-3, with a tentative D call TRBD1 (6 bases). The CDR3 is 13 residues long. Germline V gives CDR1 ENHRY, CDR2 SYGVKD. Trimming cost V 6 bases and J 1 base, with 9 bases left between them. The CDR3 coding sequence is TGTGCCATCAGCTCGGACAGCCAAGAGACCCAGTACTTC. Amino acid sequence: CAISSDSQETQYF.

The chain's CDR3 is CASSYRGRVDNEQFF. In DNA form, the CDR3 reads TGCGCCAGCAGCTACAGGGGAAGGGTTGACAATGAGCAGTTCTTC. The chain carries TRBV4-1 and TRBJ2-1; 7 bases are shared with TRBD1. The CDR3 extends over 15 amino acids. Germline CDR1 reads MGHRA; CDR2 reads YSYEKL. Trimming cost V 5 bases and J 5 bases; bases outside gene matches: 9.

This clonotype was detected a few times. The genes are TRBV18 and TRBJ2-1; 11 bases map to TRBD2. The germline gives CDR1 KGHSH, CDR2 LQKENI. The CDR3 length is 17 residues. Trimming removed 4 bases from V and 6 bases from J; junction bases left unmatched: 11. CDR3 amino acids: CASSLQTGTSGRNEQFF. In nucleotides, the CDR3 is TGTGCCAGCTCACTCCAGACCGGGACTAGCGGACGCAATGAGCAGTTCTTC.

The rearrangement links TRBV6-2 or TRBV6-3 to TRBJ2-2; no firm D call. V gave up 7 bases and J gave up 2 bases, with 5 bases separating them. From germline, CDR1 is MNHEY and CDR2 SVGEGT. This CDR3 has 12 amino acids. CDR3: CASNSNTGELFF. The CDR3 nucleotides are TGTGCCAGCAACTCAAACACCGGGGAGCTGTTTTTT.

The V and J genes are TRBV24-1 and TRBJ2-1; TRBD1 aligns across 7 bases. CDR1 KGHDR and CDR2 SFDVKD come from the germline V gene. CDR3 length: 14 residues. V gave up 1 base and J gave up 8 bases; unmatched junction bases: 4. CDR3 in DNA: TGTGCCACCAGTGATTTTAGGCAGGGGGATGAGCAGTTCTTC. Its protein is CATSDFRQGDEQFF.

The V gene is TRBV24-1, the J gene TRBJ2-1; D remains unclear. The DNA end favors TRBJ2-5, so the J call may be wrong. This CDR3 is built from 12 residues. CDR1 is KGHDR, CDR2 SFDVKD, per germline. DNA of the CDR3: TGTGCCACCAGTGAGGCCGGTGAGACCCAGTACTTC. This codes for CATSEAGETQYF.

This clonotype was seen more than once but under ten times. The chain couples TRBV21-1 to TRBJ2-1; the D call in the table, TRBD1, was not verified against the DNA. TRBV21-1 represents a pseudogene. The CDR3 totals 16 residues. The CDR3 is CASSKASGGTYNEQFF. The CDR3 DNA reads as TGTGCCAGCAGCAAAGCGAGCGGGGGCACATACAATGAGCAGTTCTTC.

This chain links TRBV12-3 or TRBV12-4 with TRBJ2-3; D call uncertain. V was cut by 3 bases and J by 2 bases, with 9 bases left in between. The CDR3 extends over 14 amino acids. In DNA, the CDR3 is TGTGCCAGCAGTTTGGCAGTTCTCACAGATACGCAGTATTTT. Encoded protein: CASSLAVLTDTQYF.

This sequence joins TRBV7-8 and TRBJ2-7; 12 nucleotides line up with TRBD2. The V and J ends lost 1 base and 6 bases, in that order; junction bases with no gene match: 16. The CDR3 sequence is 19 residues long. From germline, CDR1 is SGHVS and CDR2 FQNEAQ. The CDR3 sequence: CASSLGAGRRLAGVSEQYF. CDR3 bases: TGTGCCAGCAGCTTAGGGGCAGGTAGACGACTAGCGGGAGTCTCCGAGCAGTACTTC. The whole variable domain, filled in from reference TRBV7-8 and TRBJ2-7, reads GAGVSQSPRYKVAKRGQDVALRCDPISGHVSLFWYQQALGQGPEFLTYFQNEAQLDKSGLPSDRFFAERPEGSVSTLKIQRTQQEDSAVYLCASSLGAGRRLAGVSEQYFGPGTRLTVT.

The V call is TRBV18, the J call TRBJ1-6, with 10 bases aligning to TRBD1. Germline-derived CDR1 and CDR2 are KGHSH and LQKENI. The trim removed 3 bases at V and 4 bases at J, leaving 0 bases unmatched. This CDR3 region has 15 residues. CDR3 in DNA: TGTGCCAGCTCACCGGACAGGGGGTATAATTCACCCCTCCACTTT. As protein: CASSPDRGYNSPLHF. The variable domain in full, completed from reference TRBV18 and TRBJ1-6, reads NAGVMQNPRHLVRRRGQEARLRCSPMKGHSHVYWYRQLPEEGLKFMVYLQKENIIDESGMPKERFSAEFPKEGPSILRIQQVVRGDSAAYFCASSPDRGYNSPLHFGNGTRLTVT.

This clonotype appeared many times. This chain's CDR3 is CASSQQRDIGETQYF. The DNA for the CDR3 is TGTGCCAGCAGCCAACAGAGGGACATTGGGGAGACCCAGTACTTC. This chain joins TRBV12-3 or TRBV12-4 and TRBJ2-5, with TRBD1 as a possible D gene (6 bases). CDR3 length: 15 residues. The V gene lost 6 bases and the J gene lost 5 bases, with 19 bases spanning the gap.

This clonotype appeared a few times. The chain joins TRBV12-5 to TRBJ1-5; tentatively, D is TRBD1 (6 bases). V dropped 1 base and J dropped 3 bases, with 10 bases sitting between them. The germline gives CDR1 LGHNT, CDR2 FRNRAP. The CDR3 sequence is 15 residues long. The CDR3 sequence: CASGLGRDNNQPQHF. In DNA, the CDR3 is TGTGCTAGTGGTTTGGGCCGGGACAACAATCAGCCCCAGCATTTT.